This T cell receptor (beta chain) emerged from a study of blood T cell repertoires in COVID-19. Study details: Whether acute or convalescent, the COVID-19 samples came from the United States, Italy and Spain. Sample material is recorded as cDNA or gDNA derived from T cells, B-cell-depleted T cells, or PBMCs.

As handled by the study authors: Cell counts per sample came from amplifying reference gene primers. Clones were sequenced by immunoSEQ multiplex PCR, and TCRdb holds only the in-frame ones, with some missing. D and trimming come from the DNA, and the V and J calls and clone size come from that table. The sample holds around 110,000 clones, roughly 85% seen once. Trimming removed 3 bases from V and 3 bases from J; junction bases left unmatched: 1. This CDR3 is built from 13 residues. Germline V gene sequence: CDR1 SEHNR, CDR2 FQNEAQ (reference sequence). This sequence originates from a man younger than 40 with acute or convalescent COVID-19. V usage is TRBV7-9 and J usage is TRBJ1-2; TRBD1 matches 7 bases. Sequencing was done on a sample of peripheral blood. CDR3 coding DNA: TGTGCCAGCAGCTTCACAGGGGACTATGGCTACACCTTC. The encoded protein is CASSFTGDYGYTF.